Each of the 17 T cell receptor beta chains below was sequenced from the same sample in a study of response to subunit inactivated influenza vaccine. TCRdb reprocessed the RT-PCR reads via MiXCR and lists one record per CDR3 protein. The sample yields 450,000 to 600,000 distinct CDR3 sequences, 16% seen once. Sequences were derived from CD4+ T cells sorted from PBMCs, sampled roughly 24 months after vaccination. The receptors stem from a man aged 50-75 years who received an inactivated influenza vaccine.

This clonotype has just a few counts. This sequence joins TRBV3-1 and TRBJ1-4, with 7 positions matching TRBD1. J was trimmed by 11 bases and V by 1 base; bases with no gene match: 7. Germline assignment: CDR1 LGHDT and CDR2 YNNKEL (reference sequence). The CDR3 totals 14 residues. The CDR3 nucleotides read TGTGCCAGCAGCCAAGGACAGGGATCTTACAAACTGTTTTTT. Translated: CASSQGQGSYKLFF.

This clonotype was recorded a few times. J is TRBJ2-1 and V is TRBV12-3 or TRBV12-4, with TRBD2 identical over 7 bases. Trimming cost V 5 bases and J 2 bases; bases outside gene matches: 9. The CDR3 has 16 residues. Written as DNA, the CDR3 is TGTGCCAGCAGTAAGCCAGGACTAGTAGCCTACAATGAGCAGTTCTTC. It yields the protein CASSKPGLVAYNEQFF.

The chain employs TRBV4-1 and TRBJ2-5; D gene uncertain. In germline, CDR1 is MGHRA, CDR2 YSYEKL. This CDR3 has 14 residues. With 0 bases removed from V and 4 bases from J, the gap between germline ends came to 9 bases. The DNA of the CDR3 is TGCGCCAGCAGCCAAGAAAACAAGAGAGAGACCCAGTACTTC. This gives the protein CASSQENKRETQYF.

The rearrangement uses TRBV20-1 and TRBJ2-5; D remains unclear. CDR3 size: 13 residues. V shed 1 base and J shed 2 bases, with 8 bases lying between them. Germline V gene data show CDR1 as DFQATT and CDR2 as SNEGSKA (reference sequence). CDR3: CSARVWQQETQYF. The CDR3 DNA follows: TGCAGTGCTAGAGTATGGCAGCAAGAGACCCAGTACTTC.

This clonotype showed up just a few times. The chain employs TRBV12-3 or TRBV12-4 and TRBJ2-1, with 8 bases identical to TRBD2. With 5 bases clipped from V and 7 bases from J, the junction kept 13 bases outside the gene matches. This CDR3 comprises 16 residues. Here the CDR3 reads CASSPYRAGGANEQFF. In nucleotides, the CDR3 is TGTGCCAGCAGTCCCTACAGGGCGGGAGGAGCGAATGAGCAGTTCTTC.

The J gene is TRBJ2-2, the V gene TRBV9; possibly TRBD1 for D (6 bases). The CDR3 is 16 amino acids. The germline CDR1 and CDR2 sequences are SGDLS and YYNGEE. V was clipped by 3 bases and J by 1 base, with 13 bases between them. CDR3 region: CASSARGRVNTGELFF. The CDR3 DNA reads TGTGCCAGCAGCGCCAGGGGAAGGGTGAACACCGGGGAGCTGTTTTTT. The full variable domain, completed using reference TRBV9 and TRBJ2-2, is DSGVTQTPKHLITATGQRVTLRCSPRSGDLSVYWYQQSLDQGLQFLIQYYNGEERAKGNILERFSAQQFPDLHSELNLSSLELGDSALYFCASSARGRVNTGELFFGEGSRLTVL.

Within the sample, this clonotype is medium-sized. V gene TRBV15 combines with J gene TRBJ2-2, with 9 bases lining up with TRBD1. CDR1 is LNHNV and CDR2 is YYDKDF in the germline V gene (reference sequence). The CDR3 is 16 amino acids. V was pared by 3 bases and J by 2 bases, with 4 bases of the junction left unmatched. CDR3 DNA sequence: TGTGCCACCAGCAGGGGGACAGGGATAAACACCGGGGAGCTGTTTTTT. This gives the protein CATSRGTGINTGELFF.

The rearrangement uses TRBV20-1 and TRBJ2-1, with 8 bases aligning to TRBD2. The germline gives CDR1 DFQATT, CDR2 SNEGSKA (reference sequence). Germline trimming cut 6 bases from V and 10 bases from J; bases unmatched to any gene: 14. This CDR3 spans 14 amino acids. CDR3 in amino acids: CSASAGLGAGEQFF. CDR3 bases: TGCAGTGCGTCCGCGGGACTAGGGGCTGGGGAGCAGTTCTTC.

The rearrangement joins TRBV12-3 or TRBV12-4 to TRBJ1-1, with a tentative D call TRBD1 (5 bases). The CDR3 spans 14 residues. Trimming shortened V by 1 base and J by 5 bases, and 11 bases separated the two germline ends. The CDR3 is CASSLGAGTTEAFF. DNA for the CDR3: TGTGCCAGCAGTTTAGGGGCAGGGACGACTGAAGCTTTCTTT.

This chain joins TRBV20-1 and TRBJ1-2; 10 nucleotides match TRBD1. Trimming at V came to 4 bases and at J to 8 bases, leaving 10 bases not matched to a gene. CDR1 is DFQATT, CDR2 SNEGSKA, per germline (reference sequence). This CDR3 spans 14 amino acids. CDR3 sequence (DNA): TGCAGTGCTAAAGACCGGACAGGGGGAAGCGGCTACACCTTC. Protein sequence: CSAKDRTGGSGYTF.

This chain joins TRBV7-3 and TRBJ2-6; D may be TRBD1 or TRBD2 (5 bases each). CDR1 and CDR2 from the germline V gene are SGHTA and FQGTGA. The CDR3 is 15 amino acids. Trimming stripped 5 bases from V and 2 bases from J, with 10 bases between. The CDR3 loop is CASSALGAGANVLTF. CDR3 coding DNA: TGTGCCAGCAGCGCCCTGGGGGCTGGGGCCAACGTCCTGACTTTC.

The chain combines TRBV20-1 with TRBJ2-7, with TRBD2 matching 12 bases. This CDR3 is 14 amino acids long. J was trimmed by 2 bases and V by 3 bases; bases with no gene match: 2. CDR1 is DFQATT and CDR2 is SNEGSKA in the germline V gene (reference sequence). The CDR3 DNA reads TGCAGTGCTAGGCTAGCGGGAGGGCCCTACGAGCAGTACTTC. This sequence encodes CSARLAGGPYEQYF.

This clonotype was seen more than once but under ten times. CDR3 DNA: TGTGCCAGCAGCCAAGGGGTCGGGCAGCCCCAGCATTTT. As protein: CASSQGVGQPQHF. V and J are TRBV14 and TRBJ1-5; D not resolved. Germline V gives CDR1 SGHDN, CDR2 FVKESK. The CDR3 totals 13 residues. V shed 1 base and J shed 7 bases, with 8 bases lying between them.

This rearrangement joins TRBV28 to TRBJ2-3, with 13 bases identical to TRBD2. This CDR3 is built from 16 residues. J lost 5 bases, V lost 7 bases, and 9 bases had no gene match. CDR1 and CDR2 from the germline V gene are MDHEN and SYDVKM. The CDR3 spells CASTTSGRGGLDTQYF. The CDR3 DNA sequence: TGTGCCAGCACCACTAGCGGGAGGGGAGGTTTAGATACGCAGTATTTT.

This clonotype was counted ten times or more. The CDR3 DNA reads as TGCAGTGCTGTCCCCAACACAGATACGCAGTATTTT. Protein sequence: CSAVPNTDTQYF. J is TRBJ2-3 and V is TRBV20-1, with D uncertain. V lost 5 bases and J lost 2, with 8 bases in between. CDR3 length: 12 residues. Germline loops: CDR1 DFQATT, CDR2 SNEGSKA (reference sequence).

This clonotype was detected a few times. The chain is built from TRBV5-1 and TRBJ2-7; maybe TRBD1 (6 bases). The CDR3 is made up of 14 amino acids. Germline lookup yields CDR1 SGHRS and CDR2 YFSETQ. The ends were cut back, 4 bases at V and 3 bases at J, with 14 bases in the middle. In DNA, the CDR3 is TGCGCCAGCAGCGATTCTGGGACACTCTACGAGCAGTACTTC. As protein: CASSDSGTLYEQYF.

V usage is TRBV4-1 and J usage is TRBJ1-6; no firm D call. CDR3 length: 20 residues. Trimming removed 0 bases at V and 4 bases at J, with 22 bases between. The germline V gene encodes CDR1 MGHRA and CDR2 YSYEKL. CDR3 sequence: CASSQDPGGFTTSYNSPLHF. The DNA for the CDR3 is TGCGCCAGCAGCCAAGATCCGGGAGGATTCACAACTTCATATAATTCACCCCTCCACTTT.